This T cell receptor beta chain was found in a study of T-cell reconstitution after alpha-beta-depleted transplantation in children. From germline, CDR1 is LGHDT and CDR2 YNNKEL (reference sequence). This CDR3 contains 14 residues. V was clipped by 3 bases and J by 0 bases, with 8 bases between them. The authors prepared the TCRbeta library with unique molecular identifiers. TCRdb called the PCR reads again in MiXCR, with one record for every CDR3 protein. The sample lists fewer than 400,000 distinct CDR3 sequences, roughly 22% occurring once. This clonotype turned up a few times. Source: PBMCs from the stem cell graft donor, taken from the stem cell graft. The chain uses TRBV3-1 and TRBJ1-1; D gene ambiguous. This receptor was taken from a human donor who donated a stem cell graft to a child with acute myeloid leukemia. The CDR3 reads CASSQVIMNTEAFF. CDR3 coding DNA: TGTGCCAGCAGCCAGGTGATCATGAACACTGAAGCTTTCTTT.